This T cell receptor (beta chain) was documented in a study of identical twins. The CDR3 extends over 13 amino acids. The trim removed 5 bases at V and 3 bases at J, leaving 5 bases unmatched. Germline V gene lookup returns CDR1 DFQATT and CDR2 SNEGSKA (reference sequence). Each CDR3 protein is one row after TCRdb ran MiXCR on the 5' RACE reads. The sample includes roughly 1,500,000 distinct CDR3 sequences, roughly a third of them seen just once. The specimen sequenced was cord blood. The sequence was collected from a newborn girl in good health. The chain couples TRBV20-1 to TRBJ2-7; 9 positions agree with TRBD2. CDR3 nucleotide sequence: TGCAGTGCTGGCGGGGGGGCGTACTACGAGCAGTACTTC. It is translated as CSAGGGAYYEQYF.